This TCR beta chain was documented in a study of cytomegalovirus exposure and HLA in healthy donors. PCR employed 60 Vbeta and 13 Jbeta primers. The repertoire was sequenced with immunoSEQ multiplex PCR; TCRdb's copy has only in-frame clones and lacks some. The sample lists a few hundred thousand clones, roughly 79% occurring once. The V end was cut by 3 bases, the J end by 0 bases, with 15 bases between. Per germline, CDR1 MDHEN and CDR2 SYDVKM. The CDR3 consists of 17 residues. This clone came up a few times. This chain uses TRBV28 with TRBJ1-5, with no clear D. The receptor was isolated from a man between 18 and 35 years old in good health and CMV-seronegative. Sequenced: PBMCs. The CDR3 loop reads CASSLFVWQDSNQPQHF. CDR3 nucleotide sequence: TGTGCCAGCAGTTTGTTCGTTTGGCAGGATAGCAATCAGCCCCAGCATTTT.